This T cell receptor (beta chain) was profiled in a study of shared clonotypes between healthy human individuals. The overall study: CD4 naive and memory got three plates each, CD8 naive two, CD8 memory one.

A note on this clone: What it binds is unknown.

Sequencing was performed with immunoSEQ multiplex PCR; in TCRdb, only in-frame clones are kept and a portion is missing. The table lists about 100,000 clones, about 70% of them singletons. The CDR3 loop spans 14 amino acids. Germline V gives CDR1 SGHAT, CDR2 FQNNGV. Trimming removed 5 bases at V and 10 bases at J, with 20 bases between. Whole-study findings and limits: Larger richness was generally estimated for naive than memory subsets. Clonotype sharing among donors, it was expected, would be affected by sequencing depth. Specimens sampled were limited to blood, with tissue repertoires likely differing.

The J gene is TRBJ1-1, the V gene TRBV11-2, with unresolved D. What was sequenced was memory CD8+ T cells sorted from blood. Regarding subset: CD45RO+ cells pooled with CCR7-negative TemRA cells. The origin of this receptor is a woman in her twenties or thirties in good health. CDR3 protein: CASSPSPGSNRAFF. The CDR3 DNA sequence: TGTGCCAGCAGCCCCTCTCCGGGTAGTAATCGAGCTTTCTTT. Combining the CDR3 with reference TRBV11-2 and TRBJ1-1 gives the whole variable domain EAGVAQSPRYKIIEKRQSVAFWCNPISGHATLYWYQQILGQGPKLLIQFQNNGVVDDSQLPKDRFSAERLKGVDSTLKIQPAKLEDSAVYLCASSPSPGSNRAFFGQGTRLTVV.